The 13 T cell receptor beta chains reported below all come from one sample, sequenced in a study of blood T cell repertoires in COVID-19. Libraries were prepared by immunoSEQ multiplex PCR; TCRdb keeps only in-frame clonotypes and omits some of them. The sample holds 150,000 to 200,000 clones, over 80% seen once. Sequenced: peripheral blood. These receptors were taken from a woman between 50 and 59 years old with acute or convalescent COVID-19.

The J gene is TRBJ1-6, the V gene TRBV3-1 (or the pseudogene TRBV3-2), with 7 bases that match TRBD1. Trimming took 4 bases from V and 9 from J; bases not matched to a gene: 6. This CDR3 is built from 14 residues. The germline V gene has CDR1 LGHDT and CDR2 YNNKEL (reference sequence). The CDR3, as DNA: TGTGCCAGCAGCCGACAGGGTTCTGTTTCACCCCTCCACTTT. Amino acid sequence: CASSRQGSVSPLHF.

The chain employs TRBV20-1 and TRBJ1-2, with D hard to call. The germline gives CDR1 DFQATT, CDR2 SNEGSKA (reference sequence). The CDR3 is 11 residues long. Deletions cut 1 base from V and 5 bases from J, with 5 bases between. CDR3 protein: CSARGGYGYTF. The CDR3 coding sequence is TGCAGTGCTAGAGGAGGATATGGCTACACCTTC.

This chain uses TRBV11-2 with TRBJ2-2; D gene ambiguous. This CDR3 region has 13 residues. From germline, CDR1 is SGHAT and CDR2 FQNNGV. The V end lost 1 base, the J end lost 5 bases, and 5 bases lay between the germline ends. The CDR3 region is CASSLVRTGELFF. Written as DNA, the CDR3 is TGTGCCAGCAGCTTAGTCAGGACCGGGGAGCTGTTTTTT.

Note on this clone: A junction boundary mismatches the germline segment, possibly from a read error. In nucleotides, the CDR3 is TGCAGTGCTAGTATAACGGGGAACACTAAAGCTTTCTTT. As protein: CSASITGNTKAFF. This sequence joins TRBV20-1 and TRBJ1-1; D is ambiguous. Germline values: CDR1 DFQATT, CDR2 SNEGSKA (reference sequence). The CDR3 covers 13 residues.

The chain employs TRBV7-9 and TRBJ2-1, with TRBD2 matching over 8 bases. The CDR3 covers 16 residues. Germline V gene lookup returns CDR1 SEHNR and CDR2 FQNEAQ (reference sequence). Trimming at V came to 8 bases and at J to 1 base, leaving 10 bases not matched to a gene. This CDR3 is CASFSTRGGSYNEQFF. DNA for the CDR3: TGTGCCAGCTTCAGCACACGGGGGGGTTCCTACAATGAGCAGTTCTTC.

DNA of the CDR3: TGCAGCGTTGAAGCTTCTGGGACAGGGATCACTACCAACCTAGGGCAGTACTTC. As protein: CSVEASGTGITTNLGQYF. The gene calls are TRBV29-1 and TRBJ2-7, with 9 positions matching TRBD1. CDR1 is SQVTM, CDR2 ANQGSEA, per germline. This CDR3 has 18 residues. V gave up 1 base and J gave up 9 bases; unmatched junction bases: 22.

This clone showed up just once. This chain joins TRBV9 and TRBJ2-1; a possible D gene is TRBD2 (5 bases). There are 17 residues in the CDR3. The V gene's germline CDR1 is SGDLS and CDR2 YYNGEE. Trimming stripped 0 bases from V and 0 bases from J, with 13 bases between. CDR3 region: CASSVGAGRGSYNEQFF. The DNA for the CDR3 is TGTGCCAGCAGCGTAGGGGCGGGCCGGGGCTCCTACAATGAGCAGTTCTTC. Looking up the rest from reference TRBV9 and TRBJ2-1 gives the full variable domain: DSGVTQTPKHLITATGQRVTLRCSPRSGDLSVYWYQQSLDQGLQFLIQYYNGEERAKGNILERFSAQQFPDLHSELNLSSLELGDSALYFCASSVGAGRGSYNEQFFGPGTRLTVL.

This chain links TRBV5-1 with TRBJ2-5, with TRBD1 identical over 9 bases. Trimming at V came to 6 bases and at J to 2 bases, leaving 20 bases not matched to a gene. This CDR3 region has 19 residues. Germline V lookup: CDR1 SGHRS, CDR2 YFSETQ. CDR3 amino acids: CASNPYGDRVFRVQETQYF. The CDR3 DNA sequence: TGCGCCAGCAACCCCTATGGGGACAGGGTCTTTAGGGTACAAGAGACCCAGTACTTC.

As for this clone: Since the CDR3 does not end with the conserved phenylalanine or tryptophan, this likely comes from a read error. The limits of the CDR3 on the DNA are not certain, so only TCRdb's listed CDR3 is given. CDR3 in amino acids: CASKPYIQAPL. The rearrangement links TRBV5-7 to TRBJ2-7; the table's TRBD1 call for D was not verified on the DNA. TRBV5-7 is noted as an ORF with a role that remains uncertain. Ends included, the CDR3 has 11 residues.

A note on this clone: The same CDR3 is also encoded by other DNA sequences in this sample. This chain uses TRBV18 with TRBJ1-1; no clear D. From germline, CDR1 is KGHSH and CDR2 LQKENI. Deletions cut 2 bases from V and 2 bases from J, with 9 bases between. This CDR3 is built from 14 residues. The CDR3 sequence: CASSPAGRNTEAFF. DNA for the CDR3: TGTGCCAGCTCACCAGCGGGCCGAAACACTGAAGCTTTCTTT.

The chain uses TRBV5-1 and TRBJ2-3; TRBD2 aligns across 11 bases. The CDR3 consists of 20 residues. Germline lookup yields CDR1 SGHRS and CDR2 YFSETQ. Trimming took 4 bases from V and 2 from J; bases not matched to a gene: 18. CDR3 loop: CASSLVSGTSGEEVTDTQYF. CDR3 nucleotide sequence: TGCGCCAGCAGCCTAGTTTCCGGGACTAGCGGCGAAGAAGTCACAGATACGCAGTATTTT.

The genes are TRBV7-9 and TRBJ2-3; D may be TRBD2 (5 bases). The CDR3 is made up of 16 amino acids. Trimming left V 6 bases short and J 1 base short, with 17 bases between. Germline V lookup: CDR1 SEHNR, CDR2 FQNEAQ (reference sequence). The DNA of the CDR3 is TGTGCCAGCAGGCTCGGGGTGAACACACGCACAGATACGCAGTATTTT. Amino acids: CASRLGVNTRTDTQYF.

This rearrangement joins TRBV6-2 or TRBV6-3 to TRBJ1-3; D is unresolved. This CDR3 is 18 amino acids long. Trimming left V 0 bases short and J 4 bases short, with 19 bases between. Looked up from germline, CDR1 is MNHEY and CDR2 is SVGEGT. The CDR3 sequence is CASSYSNEDLVGGNTIYF. In nucleotides, the CDR3 is TGTGCCAGCAGTTACTCGAACGAAGATTTGGTGGGCGGAAACACCATATATTTT.